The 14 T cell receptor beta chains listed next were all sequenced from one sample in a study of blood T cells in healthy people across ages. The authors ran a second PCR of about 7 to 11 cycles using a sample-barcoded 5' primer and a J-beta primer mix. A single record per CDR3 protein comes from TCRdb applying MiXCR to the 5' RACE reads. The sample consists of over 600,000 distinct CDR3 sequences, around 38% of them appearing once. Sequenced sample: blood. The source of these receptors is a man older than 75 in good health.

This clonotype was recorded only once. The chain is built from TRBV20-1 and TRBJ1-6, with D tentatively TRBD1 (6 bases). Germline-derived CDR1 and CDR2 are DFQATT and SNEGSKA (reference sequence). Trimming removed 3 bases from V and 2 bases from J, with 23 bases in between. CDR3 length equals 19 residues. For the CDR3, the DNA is TGCAGTGCTAGGGATAGCAGGGGACAAAGGTGGACCTATAATTCACCCCTCCACTTT. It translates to CSARDSRGQRWTYNSPLHF.

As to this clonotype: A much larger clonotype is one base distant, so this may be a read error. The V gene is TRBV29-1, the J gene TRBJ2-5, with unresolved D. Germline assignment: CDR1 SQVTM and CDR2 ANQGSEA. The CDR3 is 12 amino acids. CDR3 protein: CGLGSSYNEQYF. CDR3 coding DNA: TGCGGCCTTGGCAGCTCCTACAATGAGCAGTACTTC.

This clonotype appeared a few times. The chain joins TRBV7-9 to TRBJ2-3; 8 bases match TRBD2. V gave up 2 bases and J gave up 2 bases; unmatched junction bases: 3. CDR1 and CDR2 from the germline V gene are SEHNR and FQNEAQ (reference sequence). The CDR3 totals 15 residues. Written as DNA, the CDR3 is TGTGCCAGCAGCTTAAGCGGGAGCGACACAGATACGCAGTATTTT. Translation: CASSLSGSDTDTQYF.

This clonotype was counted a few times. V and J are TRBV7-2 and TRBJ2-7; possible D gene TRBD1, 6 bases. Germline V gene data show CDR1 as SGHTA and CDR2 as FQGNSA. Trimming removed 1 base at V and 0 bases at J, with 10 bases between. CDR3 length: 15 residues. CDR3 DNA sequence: TGTGCCAGCAGCTTAGGGGGGCTCCTCTCCTACGAGCAGTACTTC. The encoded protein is CASSLGGLLSYEQYF.

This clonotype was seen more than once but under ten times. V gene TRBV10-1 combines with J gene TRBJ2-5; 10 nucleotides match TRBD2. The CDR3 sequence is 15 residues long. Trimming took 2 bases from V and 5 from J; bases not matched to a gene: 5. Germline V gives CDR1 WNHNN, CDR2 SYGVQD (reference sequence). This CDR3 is CASSEQREGLETQYF. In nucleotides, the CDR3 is TGCGCCAGCAGTGAGCAGCGGGAGGGCCTGGAGACCCAGTACTTC.

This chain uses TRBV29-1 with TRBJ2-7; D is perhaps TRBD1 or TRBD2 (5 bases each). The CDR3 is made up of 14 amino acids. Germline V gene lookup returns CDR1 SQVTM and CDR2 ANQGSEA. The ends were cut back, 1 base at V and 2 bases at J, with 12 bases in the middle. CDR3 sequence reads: CSVEGDRQPYEQYF. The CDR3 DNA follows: TGCAGCGTTGAAGGGGACCGCCAACCCTACGAGCAGTACTTC.

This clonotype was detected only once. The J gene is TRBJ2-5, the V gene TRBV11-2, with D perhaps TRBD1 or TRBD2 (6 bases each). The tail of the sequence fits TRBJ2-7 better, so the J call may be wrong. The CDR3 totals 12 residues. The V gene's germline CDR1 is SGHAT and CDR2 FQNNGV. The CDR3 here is CASSLPGAEQYF. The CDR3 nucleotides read TGTGCCAGCAGCCTGCCGGGGGCCGAGCAGTACTTC.

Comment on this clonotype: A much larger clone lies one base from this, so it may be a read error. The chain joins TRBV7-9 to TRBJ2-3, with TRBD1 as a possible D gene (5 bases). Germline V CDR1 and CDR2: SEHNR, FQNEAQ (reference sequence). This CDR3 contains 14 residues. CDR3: CVSSLGVSTDTQYF. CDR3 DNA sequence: TGTGTCAGCAGCTTAGGGGTCAGCACAGATACGCAGTATTTT. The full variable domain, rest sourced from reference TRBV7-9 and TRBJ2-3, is DTGVSQNPRHKITKRGQNVTFRCDPISEHNRLYWYRQTLGQGPEFLTYFQNEAQLEKSRLLSDRFSAERPKGSFSTLEIQRTEQGDSAMYLCVSSLGVSTDTQYFGPGTRLTVL.

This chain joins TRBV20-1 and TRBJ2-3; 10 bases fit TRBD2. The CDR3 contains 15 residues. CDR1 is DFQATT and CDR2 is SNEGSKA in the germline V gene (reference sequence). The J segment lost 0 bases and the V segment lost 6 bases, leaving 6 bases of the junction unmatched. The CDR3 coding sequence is TGCAGTGCAACCGATAGCGGGAGGAGCACAGATACGCAGTATTTT. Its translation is CSATDSGRSTDTQYF.

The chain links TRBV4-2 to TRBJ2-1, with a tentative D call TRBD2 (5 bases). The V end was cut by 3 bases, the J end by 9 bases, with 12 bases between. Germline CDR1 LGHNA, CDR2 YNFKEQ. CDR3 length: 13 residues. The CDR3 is CASSQMRVGEQFF. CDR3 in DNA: TGTGCCAGCAGCCAGATGAGGGTAGGTGAGCAGTTCTTC.

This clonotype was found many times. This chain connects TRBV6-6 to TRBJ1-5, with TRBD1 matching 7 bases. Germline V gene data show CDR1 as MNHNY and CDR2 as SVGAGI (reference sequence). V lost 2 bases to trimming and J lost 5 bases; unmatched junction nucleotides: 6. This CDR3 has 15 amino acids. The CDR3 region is CASSYEGAFYQPQHF. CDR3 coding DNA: TGTGCCAGCAGTTACGAGGGGGCGTTTTATCAGCCCCAGCATTTT.

The CDR3 coding sequence is TGCGCCAGCAACAGCGGGGTCGACTATGGCTACACCTTC. Amino acids: CASNSGVDYGYTF. This chain links TRBV10-2 with TRBJ1-2, with D hard to call. This CDR3 has 13 amino acids. Germline-derived CDR1 and CDR2 are WSHSY and SAAADI. V lost 7 bases and J lost 3, with 12 bases in between.

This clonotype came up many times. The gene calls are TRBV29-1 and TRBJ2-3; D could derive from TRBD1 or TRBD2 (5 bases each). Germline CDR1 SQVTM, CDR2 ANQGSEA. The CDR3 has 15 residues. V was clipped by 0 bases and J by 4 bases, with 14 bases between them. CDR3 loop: CSVEDLGVVSDTQYF. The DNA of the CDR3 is TGCAGCGTTGAAGATCTGGGGGTGGTATCAGATACGCAGTATTTT.

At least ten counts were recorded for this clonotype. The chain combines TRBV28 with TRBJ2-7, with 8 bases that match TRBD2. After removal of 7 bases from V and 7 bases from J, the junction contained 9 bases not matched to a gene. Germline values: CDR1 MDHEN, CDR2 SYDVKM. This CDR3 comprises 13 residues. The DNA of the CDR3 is TGTGCCAGCACCCCGTCGGGGGGGCGGGAGCAGTACTTC. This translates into CASTPSGGREQYF.